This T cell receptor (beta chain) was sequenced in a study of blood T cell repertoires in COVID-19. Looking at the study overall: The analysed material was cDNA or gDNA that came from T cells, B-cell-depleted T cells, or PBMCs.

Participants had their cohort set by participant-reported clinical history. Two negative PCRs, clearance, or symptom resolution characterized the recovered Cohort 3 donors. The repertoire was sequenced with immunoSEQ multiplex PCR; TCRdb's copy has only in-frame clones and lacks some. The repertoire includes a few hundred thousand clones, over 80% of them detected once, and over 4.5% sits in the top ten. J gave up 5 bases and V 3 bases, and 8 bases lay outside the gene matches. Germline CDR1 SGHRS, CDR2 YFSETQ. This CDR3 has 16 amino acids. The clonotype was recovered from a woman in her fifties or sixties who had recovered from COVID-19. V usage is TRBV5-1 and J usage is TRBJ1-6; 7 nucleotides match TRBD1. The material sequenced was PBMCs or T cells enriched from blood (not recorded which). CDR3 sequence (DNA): TGCGCCAGCAGCTGGAACCCCAGGGGGGATAATTCACCCCTCCACTTT. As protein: CASSWNPRGDNSPLHF.